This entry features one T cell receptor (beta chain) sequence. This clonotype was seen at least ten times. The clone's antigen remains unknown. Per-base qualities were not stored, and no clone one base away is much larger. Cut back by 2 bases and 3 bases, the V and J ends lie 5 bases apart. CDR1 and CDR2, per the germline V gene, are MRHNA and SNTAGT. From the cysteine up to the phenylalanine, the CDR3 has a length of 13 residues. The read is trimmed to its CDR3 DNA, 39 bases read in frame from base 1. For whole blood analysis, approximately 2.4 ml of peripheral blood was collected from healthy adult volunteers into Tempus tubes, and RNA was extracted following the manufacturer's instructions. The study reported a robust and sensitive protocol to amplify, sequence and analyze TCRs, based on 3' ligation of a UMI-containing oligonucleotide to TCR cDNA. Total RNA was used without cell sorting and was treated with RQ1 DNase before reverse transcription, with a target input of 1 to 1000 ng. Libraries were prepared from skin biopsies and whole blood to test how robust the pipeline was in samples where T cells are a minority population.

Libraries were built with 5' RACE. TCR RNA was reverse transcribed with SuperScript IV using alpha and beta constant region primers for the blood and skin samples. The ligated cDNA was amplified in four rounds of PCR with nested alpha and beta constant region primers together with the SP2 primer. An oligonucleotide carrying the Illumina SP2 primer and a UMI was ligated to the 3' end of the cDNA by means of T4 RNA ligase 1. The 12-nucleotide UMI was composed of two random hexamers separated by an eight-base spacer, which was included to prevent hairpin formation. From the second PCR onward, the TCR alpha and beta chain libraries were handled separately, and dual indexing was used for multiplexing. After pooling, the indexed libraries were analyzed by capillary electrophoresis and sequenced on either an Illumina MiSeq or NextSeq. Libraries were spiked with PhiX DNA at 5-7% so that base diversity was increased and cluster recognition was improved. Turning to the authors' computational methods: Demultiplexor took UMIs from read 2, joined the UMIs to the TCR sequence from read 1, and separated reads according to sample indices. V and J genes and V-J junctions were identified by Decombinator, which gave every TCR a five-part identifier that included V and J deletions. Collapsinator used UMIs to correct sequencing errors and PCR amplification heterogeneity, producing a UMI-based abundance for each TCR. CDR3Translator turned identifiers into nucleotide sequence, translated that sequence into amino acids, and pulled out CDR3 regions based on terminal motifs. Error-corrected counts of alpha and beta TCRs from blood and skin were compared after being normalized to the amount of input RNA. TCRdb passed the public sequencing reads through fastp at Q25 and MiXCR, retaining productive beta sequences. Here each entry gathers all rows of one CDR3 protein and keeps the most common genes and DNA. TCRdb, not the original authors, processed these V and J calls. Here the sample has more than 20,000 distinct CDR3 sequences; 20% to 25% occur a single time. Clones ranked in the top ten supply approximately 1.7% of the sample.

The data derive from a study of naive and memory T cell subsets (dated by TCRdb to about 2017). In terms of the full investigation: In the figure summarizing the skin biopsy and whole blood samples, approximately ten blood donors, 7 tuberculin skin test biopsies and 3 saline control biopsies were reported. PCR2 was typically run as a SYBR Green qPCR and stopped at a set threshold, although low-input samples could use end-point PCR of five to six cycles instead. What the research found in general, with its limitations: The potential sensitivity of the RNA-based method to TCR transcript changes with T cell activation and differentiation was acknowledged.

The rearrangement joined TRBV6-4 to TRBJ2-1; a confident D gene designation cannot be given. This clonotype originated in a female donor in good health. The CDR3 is CASSDQIYNEQFF. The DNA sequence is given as TGTGCCAGCAGTGACCAAATCTACAATGAGCAGTTCTTC.